The rows below give T cell receptor beta chains drawn from one sample of a study of blood T cell repertoires in COVID-19. Profiling relied on immunoSEQ multiplex PCR, and the TCRdb table lists in-frame clones only, not all of them. The sample contains around 330,000 clones, roughly nine tenths of which appear only once. Specimen: PBMCs or T cells enriched from blood (not recorded which). All receptors derive from a man between 60 and 70 years old who had recovered from COVID-19. CDR3s leave out the opening cysteine and the closing phenylalanine or tryptophan. A row's size may be missing; if present it is once, few, many or a size class.

abundance: NA; j_gene: TRBJ1-2; v_gene: TRBV2; CDR3aa: ASSDADRGYGYT
abundance: NA; j_gene: TRBJ2-7; v_gene: TRBV7-2; CDR3aa: ASSLIGDPGAYEQY
abundance: few; j_gene: TRBJ1-6; v_gene: TRBV5-1; CDR3aa: ASSLFPALGSPLH
abundance: NA; j_gene: TRBJ2-7; v_gene: TRBV29-1; CDR3aa: SVGGPGVSYEQY
abundance: NA; j_gene: TRBJ1-6; v_gene: TRBV7-6; CDR3aa: ASSLNTEDGRLH
abundance: NA; j_gene: TRBJ1-3; v_gene: TRBV25-1; CDR3aa: ASSEPGTGNTIY
abundance: NA; j_gene: TRBJ2-1; v_gene: TRBV27; CDR3aa: ASSFGLAKSSYNEQF
abundance: NA; j_gene: TRBJ1-4; v_gene: TRBV5-1; CDR3aa: ASSPGTGANEKLF
abundance: once; j_gene: TRBJ1-5; v_gene: TRBV7-9; CDR3aa: ASSLVVADEYSNQPQH
abundance: NA; j_gene: TRBJ2-3; v_gene: TRBV6-1; CDR3aa: ASSDPGLASDTQY
abundance: NA; j_gene: TRBJ2-6; v_gene: TRBV7-7; CDR3aa: ASRSGGASRSGANVLT
abundance: NA; j_gene: TRBJ1-2; v_gene: TRBV7-9; CDR3aa: ASSPPAQGAPNYGYT
abundance: NA; j_gene: TRBJ2-1; v_gene: TRBV9; CDR3aa: ASSPGTGFNEQF
abundance: once; j_gene: TRBJ1-2; v_gene: TRBV19; CDR3aa: ASSLRGRSRDYGYT
abundance: NA; j_gene: TRBJ2-5; v_gene: TRBV4-1; CDR3aa: ASSQAAGQAQETQY
abundance: NA; j_gene: TRBJ2-1; v_gene: TRBV5-4; CDR3aa: ASSLDATVNEQF
abundance: NA; j_gene: TRBJ2-6; v_gene: TRBV19; CDR3aa: ASSIPGQGSGANVLT
abundance: NA; j_gene: TRBJ2-1; v_gene: TRBV11-2; CDR3aa: ASSSRVGASYNEQF
abundance: NA; j_gene: TRBJ1-2; v_gene: TRBV6-1; CDR3aa: ASSEDTRRSYGYT
abundance: NA; j_gene: TRBJ2-3; v_gene: TRBV11-3; CDR3aa: ASSPGTLSTDTQY
abundance: NA; j_gene: TRBJ1-2; v_gene: TRBV12-3/TRBV12-4; CDR3aa: VNNRGYGYT